The TCR beta chain described here comes from a study of graft-versus-host responses after intestinal transplantation. Study overall: Tacrolimus plus steroids were given to all recipients for roughly three years, preceded by anti-thymocyte globulin induction. Findings of the study overall: GvH clones occurred in recipient marrow; some first appeared in ileum or blood. Early post-transplant HvG declines tracked with peak circulating GvH clone levels.

Details on this clone: Its antigen is not known.

CDR1 PRHDT and CDR2 FYEKMQ come from the germline V gene (reference sequence). The CDR3 loop spans 18 amino acids. Libraries were prepared by immunoSEQ multiplex PCR; TCRdb keeps only in-frame clonotypes and omits some of them. The top ten clones hold around 0.18% of a sample with 96,000 or so clones, roughly nine tenths of them seen once. The sequence derives from a human donor who received an intestinal transplant. This material consisted of unstimulated CD4+ T cells sorted from spleen or lymph node cells, taken before intestinal transplant. This chain connects TRBV13 to TRBJ2-5, with 8 bases identical to TRBD2. Gene TRBJ2-7 matches the end of the DNA better, so the J call may be wrong. The CDR3 is CASSNTEHSGESTNEQYF. CDR3 DNA: TGTGCCAGCAGCAATACCGAACATAGCGGGGAGAGTACCAACGAGCAGTACTTC.